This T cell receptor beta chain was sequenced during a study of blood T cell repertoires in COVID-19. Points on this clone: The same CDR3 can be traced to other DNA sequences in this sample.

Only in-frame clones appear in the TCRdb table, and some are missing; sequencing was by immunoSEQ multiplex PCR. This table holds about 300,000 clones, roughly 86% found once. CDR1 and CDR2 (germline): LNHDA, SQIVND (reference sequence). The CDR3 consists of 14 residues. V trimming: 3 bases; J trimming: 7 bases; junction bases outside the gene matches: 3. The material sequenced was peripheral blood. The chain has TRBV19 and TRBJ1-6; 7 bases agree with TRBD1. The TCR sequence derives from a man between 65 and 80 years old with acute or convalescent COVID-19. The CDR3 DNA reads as TGTGCCAGTAGTATCGGGACAGCAAATTCACCCCTCCACTTT. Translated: CASSIGTANSPLHF.